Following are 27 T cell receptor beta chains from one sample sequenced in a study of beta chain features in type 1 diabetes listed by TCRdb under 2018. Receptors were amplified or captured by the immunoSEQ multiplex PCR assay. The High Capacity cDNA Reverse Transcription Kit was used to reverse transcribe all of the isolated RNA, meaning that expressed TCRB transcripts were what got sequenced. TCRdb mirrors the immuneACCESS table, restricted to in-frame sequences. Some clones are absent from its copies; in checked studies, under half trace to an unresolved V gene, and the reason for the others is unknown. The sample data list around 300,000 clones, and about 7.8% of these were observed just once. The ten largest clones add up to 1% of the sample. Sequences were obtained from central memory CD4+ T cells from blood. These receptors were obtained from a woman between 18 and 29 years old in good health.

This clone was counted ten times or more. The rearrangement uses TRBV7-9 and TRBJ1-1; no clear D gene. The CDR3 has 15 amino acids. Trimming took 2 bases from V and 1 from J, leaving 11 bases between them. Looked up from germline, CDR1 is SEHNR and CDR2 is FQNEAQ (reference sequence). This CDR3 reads CASSLLAGENTEAFF. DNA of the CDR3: TGTGCCAGCAGCTTACTTGCAGGAGAGAACACTGAAGCTTTCTTT.

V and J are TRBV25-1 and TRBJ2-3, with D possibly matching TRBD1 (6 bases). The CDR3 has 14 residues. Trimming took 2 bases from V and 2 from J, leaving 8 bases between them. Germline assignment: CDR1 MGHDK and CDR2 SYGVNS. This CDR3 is CASSEPGATDTQYF. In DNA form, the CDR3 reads TGTGCCAGCAGTGAACCAGGGGCCACAGATACGCAGTATTTT.

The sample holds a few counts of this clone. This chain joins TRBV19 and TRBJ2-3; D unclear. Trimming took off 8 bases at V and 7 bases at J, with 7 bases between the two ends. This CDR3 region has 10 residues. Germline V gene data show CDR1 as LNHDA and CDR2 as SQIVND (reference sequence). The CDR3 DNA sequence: TGTGCCAGTCAAGAGCATACGCAGTATTTT. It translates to CASQEHTQYF.

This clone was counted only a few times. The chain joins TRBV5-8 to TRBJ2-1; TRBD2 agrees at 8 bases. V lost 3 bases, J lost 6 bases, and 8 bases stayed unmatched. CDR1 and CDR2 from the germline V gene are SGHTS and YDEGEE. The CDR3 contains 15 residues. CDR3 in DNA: TGTGCCAGCAGCTGGGGGGGACTAGGAGGCAATGAGCAGTTCTTC. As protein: CASSWGGLGGNEQFF. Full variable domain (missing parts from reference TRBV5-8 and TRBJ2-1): EAGVTQSPTHLIKTRGQQATLRCSPISGHTSVYWYQQALGLGLQFLLWYDEGEERNRGNFPPRFSGRQFPNYSSELNVNALELEDSALYLCASSWGGLGGNEQFFGPGTRLTVL.

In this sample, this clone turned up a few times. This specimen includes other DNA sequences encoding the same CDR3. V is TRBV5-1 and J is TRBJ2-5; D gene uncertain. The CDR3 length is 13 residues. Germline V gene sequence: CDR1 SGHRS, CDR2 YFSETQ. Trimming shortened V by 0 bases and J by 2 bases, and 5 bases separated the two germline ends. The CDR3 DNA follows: TGCGCCAGCAGCTTGGAGGGTCAAGAGACCCAGTACTTC. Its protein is CASSLEGQETQYF.

The CDR3 is CASSLKQNTGELFF. The CDR3 bases are TGTGCCAGCAGTTTAAAACAGAACACCGGGGAGCTGTTTTTT. The genes are TRBV28 and TRBJ2-2; no firm D call. From germline, CDR1 is MDHEN and CDR2 SYDVKM. Trimming shortened V by 2 bases and J by 1 base, and 5 bases separated the two germline ends. This CDR3 spans 14 amino acids. Based on the CDR3 plus reference TRBV28 and TRBJ2-2, the full variable domain is DVKVTQSSRYLVKRTGEKVFLECVQDMDHENMFWYRQDPGLGLRLIYFSYDVKMKEKGDIPEGYSVSREKKERFSLILESASTNQTSMYLCASSLKQNTGELFFGEGSRLTVL.

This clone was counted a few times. The CDR3 loop is CASSSETGARDTQYF. CDR3 sequence (DNA): TGTGCCAGCAGCTCAGAGACAGGGGCCCGGGATACGCAGTATTTT. The gene calls are TRBV7-2 and TRBJ2-3; 8 bases are a match to TRBD1. J lost 6 bases, V lost 4 bases, and 9 bases had no gene match. This CDR3 region has 15 residues. Germline assignment: CDR1 SGHTA and CDR2 FQGNSA.

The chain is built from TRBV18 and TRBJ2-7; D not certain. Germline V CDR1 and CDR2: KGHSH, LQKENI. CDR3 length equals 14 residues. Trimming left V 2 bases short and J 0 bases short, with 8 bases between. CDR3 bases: TGTGCCAGCTCACCATCGGTAGCCTCCTACGAGCAGTACTTC. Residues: CASSPSVASYEQYF.

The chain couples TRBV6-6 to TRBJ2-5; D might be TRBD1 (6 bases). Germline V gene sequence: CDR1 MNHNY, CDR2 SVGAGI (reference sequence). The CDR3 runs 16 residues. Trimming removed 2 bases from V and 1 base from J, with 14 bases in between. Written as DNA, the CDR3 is TGTGCCAGCAGTTACGGGAAGGGGGTTGTCCAAGAGACCCAGTACTTC. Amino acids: CASSYGKGVVQETQYF.

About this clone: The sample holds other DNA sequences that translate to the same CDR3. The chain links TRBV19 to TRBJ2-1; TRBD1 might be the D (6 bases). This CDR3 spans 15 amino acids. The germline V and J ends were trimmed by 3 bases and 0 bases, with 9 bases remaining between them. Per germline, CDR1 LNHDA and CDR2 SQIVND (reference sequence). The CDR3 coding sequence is TGTGCCAGTAGTATTGACAGGAGCTCCTACAATGAGCAGTTCTTC. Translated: CASSIDRSSYNEQFF.

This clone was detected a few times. The CDR3 DNA reads TGTGCCAGCAGTTATTATCAGGGGCCTCGGGATTCACCCCTCCACTTT. Translating it yields CASSYYQGPRDSPLHF. This chain connects TRBV5-4 to TRBJ1-6; possibly TRBD1 for D (6 bases). V shed 5 bases and J shed 8 bases, with 20 bases lying between them. This CDR3 is built from 16 residues. Germline CDR1 reads SGHNT; CDR2 reads YYREEE (reference sequence).

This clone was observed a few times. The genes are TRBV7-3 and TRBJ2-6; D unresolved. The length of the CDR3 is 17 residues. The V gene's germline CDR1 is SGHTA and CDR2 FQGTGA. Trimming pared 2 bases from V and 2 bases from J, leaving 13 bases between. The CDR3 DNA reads TGTGCCAGCAGCTTAGACTCGATAAGAACTGGGGCCAACGTCCTGACTTTC. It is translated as CASSLDSIRTGANVLTF.

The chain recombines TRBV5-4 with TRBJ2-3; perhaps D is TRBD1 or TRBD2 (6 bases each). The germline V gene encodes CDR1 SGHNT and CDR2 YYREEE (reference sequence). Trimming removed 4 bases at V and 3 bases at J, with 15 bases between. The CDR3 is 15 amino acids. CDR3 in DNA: TGTGCCAGCAGCCCGGACCGAGGGGGGACAGATACGCAGTATTTT. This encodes CASSPDRGGTDTQYF.

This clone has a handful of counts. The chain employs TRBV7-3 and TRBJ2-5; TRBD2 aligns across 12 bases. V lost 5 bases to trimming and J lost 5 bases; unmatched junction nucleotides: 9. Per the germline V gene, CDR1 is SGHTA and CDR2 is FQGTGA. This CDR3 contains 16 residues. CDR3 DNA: TGTGCCAGCAGCCCCCAGACTAGCGGGAGCTCGGAGACCCAGTACTTC. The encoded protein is CASSPQTSGSSETQYF.

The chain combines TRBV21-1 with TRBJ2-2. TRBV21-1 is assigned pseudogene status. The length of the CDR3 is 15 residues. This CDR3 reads CASSRRTGNTGELFF. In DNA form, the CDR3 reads TGTGCCAGCAGCCGTAGGACGGGGAACACCGGGGAGCTGTTTTTT.

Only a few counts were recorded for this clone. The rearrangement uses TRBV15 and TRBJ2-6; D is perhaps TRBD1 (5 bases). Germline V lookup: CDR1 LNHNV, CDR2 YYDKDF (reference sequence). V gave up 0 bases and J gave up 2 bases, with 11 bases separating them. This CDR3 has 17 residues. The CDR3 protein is CATSRDPGQTGANVLTF. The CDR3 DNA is TGTGCCACCAGCAGAGATCCAGGGCAAACTGGGGCCAACGTCCTGACTTTC.

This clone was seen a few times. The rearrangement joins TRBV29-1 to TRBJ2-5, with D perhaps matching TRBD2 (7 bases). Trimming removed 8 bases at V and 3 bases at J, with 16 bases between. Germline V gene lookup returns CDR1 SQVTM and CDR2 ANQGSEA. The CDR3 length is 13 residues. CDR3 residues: CSTRRGPEETQYF. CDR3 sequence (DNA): TGCAGCACCCGGCGGGGGCCAGAAGAGACCCAGTACTTC. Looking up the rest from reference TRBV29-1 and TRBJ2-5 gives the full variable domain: SAVISQKPSRDICQRGTSLTIQCQVDSQVTMMFWYRQQPGQSLTLIATANQGSEATYESGFVIDKFPISRPNLTFSTLTVSNMSPEDSSIYLCSTRRGPEETQYFGPGTRLLVL.

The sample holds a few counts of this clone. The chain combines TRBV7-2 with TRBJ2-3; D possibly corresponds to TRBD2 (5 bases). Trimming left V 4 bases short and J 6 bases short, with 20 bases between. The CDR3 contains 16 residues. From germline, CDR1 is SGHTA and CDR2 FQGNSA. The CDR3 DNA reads TGTGCCAGCAGCTCACGCGCCGGACTGGTTTTGGATACGCAGTATTTT. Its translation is CASSSRAGLVLDTQYF.

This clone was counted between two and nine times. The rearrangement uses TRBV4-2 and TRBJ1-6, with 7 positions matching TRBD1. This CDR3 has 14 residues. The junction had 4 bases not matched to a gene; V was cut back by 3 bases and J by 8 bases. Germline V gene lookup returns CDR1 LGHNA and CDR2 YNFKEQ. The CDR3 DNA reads TGTGCCAGCAGCCAGAGACAGGGCCATTCACCCCTCCACTTT. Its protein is CASSQRQGHSPLHF.

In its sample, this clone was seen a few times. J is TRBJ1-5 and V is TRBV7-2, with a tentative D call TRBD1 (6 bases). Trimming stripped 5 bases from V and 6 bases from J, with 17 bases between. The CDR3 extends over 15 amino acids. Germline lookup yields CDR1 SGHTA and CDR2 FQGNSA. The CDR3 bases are TGTGCCAGCAGCCCACAGGGAGTGGGAGGTCAGCCCCAGCATTTT. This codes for CASSPQGVGGQPQHF.

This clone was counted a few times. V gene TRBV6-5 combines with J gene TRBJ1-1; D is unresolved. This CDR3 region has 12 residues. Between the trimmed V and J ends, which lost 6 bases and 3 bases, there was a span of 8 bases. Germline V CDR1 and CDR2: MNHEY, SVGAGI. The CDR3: CASRRDYTEAFF. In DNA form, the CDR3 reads TGTGCCAGCAGGAGGGATTACACTGAAGCTTTCTTT.

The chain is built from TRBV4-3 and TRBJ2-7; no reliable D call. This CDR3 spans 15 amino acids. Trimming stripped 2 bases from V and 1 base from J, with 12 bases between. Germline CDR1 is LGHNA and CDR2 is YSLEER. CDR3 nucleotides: TGCGCCAGCAGCCAAAGGGTCTCCGATTCCTACGAGCAGTACTTC. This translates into CASSQRVSDSYEQYF.

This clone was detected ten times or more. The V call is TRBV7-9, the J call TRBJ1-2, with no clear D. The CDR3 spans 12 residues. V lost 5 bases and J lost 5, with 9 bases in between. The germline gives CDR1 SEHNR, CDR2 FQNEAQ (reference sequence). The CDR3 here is CASSVTPYGYTF. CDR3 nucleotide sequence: TGTGCCAGCAGCGTGACACCTTATGGCTACACCTTC.

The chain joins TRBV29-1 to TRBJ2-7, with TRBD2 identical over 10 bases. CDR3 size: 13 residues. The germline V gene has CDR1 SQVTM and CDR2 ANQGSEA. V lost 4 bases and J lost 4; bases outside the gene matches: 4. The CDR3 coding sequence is TGCAGCGTTGCTCAGGGACTAGCGTACGAGCAGTACTTC. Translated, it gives CSVAQGLAYEQYF.

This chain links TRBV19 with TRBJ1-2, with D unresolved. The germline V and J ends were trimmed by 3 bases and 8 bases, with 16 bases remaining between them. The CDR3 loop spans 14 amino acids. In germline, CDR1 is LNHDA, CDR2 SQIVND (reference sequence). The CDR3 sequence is CASSISTAPVGYTF. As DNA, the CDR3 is TGTGCCAGTAGTATTAGTACCGCTCCGGTGGGCTACACCTTC. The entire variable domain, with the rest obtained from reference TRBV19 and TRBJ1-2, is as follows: DGGITQSPKYLFRKEGQNVTLSCEQNLNHDAMYWYRQDPGQGLRLIYYSQIVNDFQKGDIAEGYSVSREKKESFPLTVTSAQKNPTAFYLCASSISTAPVGYTFGSGTRLTVV.

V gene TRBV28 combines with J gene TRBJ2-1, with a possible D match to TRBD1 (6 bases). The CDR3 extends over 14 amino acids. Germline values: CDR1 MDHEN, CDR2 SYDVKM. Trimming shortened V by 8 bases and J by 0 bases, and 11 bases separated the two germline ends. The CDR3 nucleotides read TGTGCCAGCCGTCCGGGACACTCCTACAATGAGCAGTTCTTC. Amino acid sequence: CASRPGHSYNEQFF.

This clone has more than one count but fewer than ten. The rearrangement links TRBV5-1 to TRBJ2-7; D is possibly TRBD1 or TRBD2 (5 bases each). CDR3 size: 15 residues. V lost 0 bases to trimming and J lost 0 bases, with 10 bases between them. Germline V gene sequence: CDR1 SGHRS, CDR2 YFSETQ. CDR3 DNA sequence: TGCGCCAGCAGCTTGGATCCAGGGAGCTCCTACGAGCAGTACGTC. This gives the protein CASSLDPGSSYEQYV.